This TCR beta chain appears in the sequencing data of a study of T-cell reconstitution after alpha-beta-depleted transplantation in children. Preparation of the TCRbeta library was carried out with unique molecular identifiers. TCRdb reanalysed the PCR reads using MiXCR and keeps one entry per CDR3 protein. The sample has 90,000 to 130,000 distinct CDR3 sequences, 9% to 12% seen once. The CDR3 consists of 12 residues. Germline lookup yields CDR1 SGHRS and CDR2 YFSETQ. Trimming removed 3 bases at V and 1 base at J, with 4 bases between. This clonotype was seen repeatedly, ten times or more. The chain uses TRBV5-1 and TRBJ1-2, with D unclear. The TCR comes from a human donor who donated a stem cell graft to a child with acute lymphoblastic leukemia. The material was PBMCs from the stem cell graft donor, obtained from the stem cell graft. Here the CDR3 reads CASSSYNYGYTF. DNA of the CDR3: TGCGCCAGCAGCTCCTATAACTATGGCTACACCTTC. The whole variable domain, filled in from reference TRBV5-1 and TRBJ1-2, reads KAGVTQTPRYLIKTRGQQVTLSCSPISGHRSVSWYQQTPGQGLQFLFEYFSETQRNKGNFPGRFSGRQFSNSRSEMNVSTLELGDSALYLCASSSYNYGYTFGSGTRLTVV.